This T cell receptor beta chain is from a study of blood T cell repertoires in COVID-19. Study background: Nucleic acid was either cDNA or gDNA, and it came from T cells, B-cell-depleted T cells, or PBMCs.

The germline CDR1 and CDR2 sequences are SGDLS and YYNGEE. CDR3 length: 17 residues. V was trimmed by 0 bases and J by 14 bases, leaving 28 bases between them. Authors' processing steps: It was from reference gene primer amplification that nucleated cell counts were estimated. Here immunoSEQ multiplex PCR was the method, and the copy in TCRdb shows in-frame clones only, minus some. The DNA was the basis for D and trimming; V, J and clone size are from that table. This table holds about 270,000 clones, roughly 90% found once. Enrolled through a virtual design, the participants were between roughly 18 and 90 years of age and came from about two dozen US areas.

The sequence came from a woman aged 40-49 years with acute COVID-19. The chain recombines TRBV9 with TRBJ2-3, with a possible D match to TRBD1 (6 bases). The sample consisted of PBMCs or T cells enriched from blood (not recorded which). The CDR3 here is CASSVGTDSLFPSWRYF. In nucleotides, the CDR3 is TGTGCCAGCAGCGTAGGGACAGACTCCCTATTCCCATCCTGGCGGTATTTT.